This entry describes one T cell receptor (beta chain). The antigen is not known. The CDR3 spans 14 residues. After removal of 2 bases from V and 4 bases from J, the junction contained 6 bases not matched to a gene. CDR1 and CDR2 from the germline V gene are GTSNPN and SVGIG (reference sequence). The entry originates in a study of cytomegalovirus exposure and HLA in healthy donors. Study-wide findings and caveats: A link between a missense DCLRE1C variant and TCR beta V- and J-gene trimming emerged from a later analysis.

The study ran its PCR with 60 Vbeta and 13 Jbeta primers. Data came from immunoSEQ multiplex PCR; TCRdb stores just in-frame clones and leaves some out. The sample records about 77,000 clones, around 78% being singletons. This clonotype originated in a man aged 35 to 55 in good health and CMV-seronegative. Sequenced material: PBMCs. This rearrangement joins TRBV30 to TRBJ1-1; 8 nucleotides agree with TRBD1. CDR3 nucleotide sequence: TGTGCCTGGAGTTGGACAGGGTCGAGCACTGAAGCTTTCTTT. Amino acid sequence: CAWSWTGSSTEAFF.